The clone carrying this T cell receptor beta chain showed up just a few times. The data belong to a study of PD-1 blockade in mismatch repair-deficient tumors. Produced via immunoSEQ multiplex PCR; TCRdb's table is partial and in-frame only. Found here are about 130,000 clones, around nine tenths of them singletons; the top ten hold 12%. This CDR3 region has 12 residues. Germline values: CDR1 SGHAT, CDR2 FQNNGV. The V and J ends lost 5 bases and 8 bases respectively, with 12 bases between them. The material sequenced was peripheral blood, taken roughly 67 weeks after starting pembrolizumab. The chain links TRBV11-2 to TRBJ1-1; no firm D call. This receptor was obtained from an adult with mismatch repair-deficient cancer. The CDR3 nucleotides read TGTGCCAGCAGCATACCCAACCGGGAAGCTTTCTTT. Translating gives CASSIPNREAFF.